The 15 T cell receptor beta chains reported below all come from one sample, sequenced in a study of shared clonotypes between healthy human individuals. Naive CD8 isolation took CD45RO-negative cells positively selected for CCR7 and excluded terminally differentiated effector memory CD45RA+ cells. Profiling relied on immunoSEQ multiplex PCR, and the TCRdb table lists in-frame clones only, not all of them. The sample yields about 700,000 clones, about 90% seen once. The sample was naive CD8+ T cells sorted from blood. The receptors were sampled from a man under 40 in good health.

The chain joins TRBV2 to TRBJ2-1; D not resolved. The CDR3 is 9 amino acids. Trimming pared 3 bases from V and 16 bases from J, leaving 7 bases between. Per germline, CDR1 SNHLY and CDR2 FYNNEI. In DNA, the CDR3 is TGTGCCAGCAGTGAGGGTTCTTTCTTC. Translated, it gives CASSEGSFF.

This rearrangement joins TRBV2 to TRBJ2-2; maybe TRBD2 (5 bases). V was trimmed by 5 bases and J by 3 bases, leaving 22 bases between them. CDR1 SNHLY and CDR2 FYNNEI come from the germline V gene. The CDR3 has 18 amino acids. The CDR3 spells CASSTERRLAGDTGELFF. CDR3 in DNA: TGTGCCAGCAGTACTGAAAGGCGTCTAGCCGGGGACACCGGGGAGCTGTTTTTT.

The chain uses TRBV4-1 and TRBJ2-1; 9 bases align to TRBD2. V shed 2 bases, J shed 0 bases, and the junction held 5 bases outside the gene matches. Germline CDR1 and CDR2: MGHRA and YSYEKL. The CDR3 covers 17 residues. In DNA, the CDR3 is TGCGCCAGCAGCCAACCAGCGGGAGGACTCTCCTACAATGAGCAGTTCTTC. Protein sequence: CASSQPAGGLSYNEQFF.

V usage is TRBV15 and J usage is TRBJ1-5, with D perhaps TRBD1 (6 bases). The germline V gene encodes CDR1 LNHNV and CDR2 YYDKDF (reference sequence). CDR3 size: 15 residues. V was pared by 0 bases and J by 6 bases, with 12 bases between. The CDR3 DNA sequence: TGTGCCACCAGCAGAGATGGCAGGGGCACTCAGCCCCAGCATTTT. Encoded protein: CATSRDGRGTQPQHF.

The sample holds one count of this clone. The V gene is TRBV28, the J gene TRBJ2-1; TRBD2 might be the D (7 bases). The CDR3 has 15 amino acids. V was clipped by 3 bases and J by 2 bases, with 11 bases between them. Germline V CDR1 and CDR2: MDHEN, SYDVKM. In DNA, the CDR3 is TGTGCCAGCAGTTTCTGGGGGGGCACCTACAATGAGCAGTTCTTC. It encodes CASSFWGGTYNEQFF.

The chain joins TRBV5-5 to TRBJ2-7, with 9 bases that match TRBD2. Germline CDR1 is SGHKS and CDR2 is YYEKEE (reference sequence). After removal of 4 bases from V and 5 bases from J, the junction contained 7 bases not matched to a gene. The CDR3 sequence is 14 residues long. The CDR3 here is CASSRGLAINEQYF. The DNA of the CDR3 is TGTGCCAGCAGCCGCGGACTAGCGATAAACGAGCAGTACTTC.

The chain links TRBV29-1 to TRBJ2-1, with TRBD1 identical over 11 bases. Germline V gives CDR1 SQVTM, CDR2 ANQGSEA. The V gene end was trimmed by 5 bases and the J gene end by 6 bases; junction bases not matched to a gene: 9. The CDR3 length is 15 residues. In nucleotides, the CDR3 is TGCAGCGTTTTGGGGGGGACAGGGGGTCCCAATGAGCAGTTCTTC. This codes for CSVLGGTGGPNEQFF.

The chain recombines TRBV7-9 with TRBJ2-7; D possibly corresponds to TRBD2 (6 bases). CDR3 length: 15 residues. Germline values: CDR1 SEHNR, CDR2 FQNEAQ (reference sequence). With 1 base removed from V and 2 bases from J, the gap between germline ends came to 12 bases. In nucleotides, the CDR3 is TGTGCCAGCAGCTTAGGAGGGACTGGAACCTACGAGCAGTACTTC. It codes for CASSLGGTGTYEQYF.

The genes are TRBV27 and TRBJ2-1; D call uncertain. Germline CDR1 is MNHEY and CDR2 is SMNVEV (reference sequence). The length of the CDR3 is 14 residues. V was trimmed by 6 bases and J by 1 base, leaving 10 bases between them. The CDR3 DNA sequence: TGTGCCAGCAGGAGCACCTTATCCTACAATGAGCAGTTCTTC. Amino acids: CASRSTLSYNEQFF.

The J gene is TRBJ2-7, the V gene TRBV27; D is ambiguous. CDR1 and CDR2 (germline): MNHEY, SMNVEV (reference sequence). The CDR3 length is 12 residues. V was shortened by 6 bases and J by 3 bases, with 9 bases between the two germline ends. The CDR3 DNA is TGTGCCAGCAGGTCTAATATCTACGAGCAGTACTTC. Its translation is CASRSNIYEQYF.

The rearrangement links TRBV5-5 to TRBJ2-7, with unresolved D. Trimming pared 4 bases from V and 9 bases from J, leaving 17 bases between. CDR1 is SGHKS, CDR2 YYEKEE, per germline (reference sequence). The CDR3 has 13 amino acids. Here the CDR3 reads CASSLNSLLVQYF. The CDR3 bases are TGTGCCAGCAGCCTAAACAGCCTGTTGGTGCAGTACTTC.

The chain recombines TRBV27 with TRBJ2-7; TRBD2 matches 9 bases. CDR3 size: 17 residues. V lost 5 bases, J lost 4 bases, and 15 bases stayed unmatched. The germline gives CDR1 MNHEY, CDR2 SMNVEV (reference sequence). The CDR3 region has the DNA TGTGCCAGCAGTCCCCAGTCCGCTAGCGGGATTATGTACGAGCAGTACTTC. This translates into CASSPQSASGIMYEQYF.

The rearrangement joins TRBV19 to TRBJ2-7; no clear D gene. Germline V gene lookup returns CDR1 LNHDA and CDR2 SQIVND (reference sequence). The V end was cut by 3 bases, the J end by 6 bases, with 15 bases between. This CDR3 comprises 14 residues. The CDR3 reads CASSIVPRSGEQYF. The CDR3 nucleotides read TGTGCCAGTAGTATTGTACCACGGTCCGGCGAGCAGTACTTC.

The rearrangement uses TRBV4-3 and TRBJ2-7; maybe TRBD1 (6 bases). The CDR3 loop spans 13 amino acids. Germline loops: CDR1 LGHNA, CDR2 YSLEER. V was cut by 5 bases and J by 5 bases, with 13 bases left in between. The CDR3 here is CASSDTQGNEQYF. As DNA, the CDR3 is TGCGCCAGCAGCGACACACAGGGTAACGAGCAGTACTTC.

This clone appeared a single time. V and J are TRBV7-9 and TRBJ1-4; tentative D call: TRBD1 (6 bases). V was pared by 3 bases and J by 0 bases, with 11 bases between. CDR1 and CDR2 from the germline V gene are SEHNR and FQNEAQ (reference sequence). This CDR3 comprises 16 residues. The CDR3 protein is CASSFPQGTTNEKLFF. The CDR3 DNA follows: TGTGCCAGCAGCTTCCCGCAGGGGACAACTAATGAAAAACTGTTTTTT.